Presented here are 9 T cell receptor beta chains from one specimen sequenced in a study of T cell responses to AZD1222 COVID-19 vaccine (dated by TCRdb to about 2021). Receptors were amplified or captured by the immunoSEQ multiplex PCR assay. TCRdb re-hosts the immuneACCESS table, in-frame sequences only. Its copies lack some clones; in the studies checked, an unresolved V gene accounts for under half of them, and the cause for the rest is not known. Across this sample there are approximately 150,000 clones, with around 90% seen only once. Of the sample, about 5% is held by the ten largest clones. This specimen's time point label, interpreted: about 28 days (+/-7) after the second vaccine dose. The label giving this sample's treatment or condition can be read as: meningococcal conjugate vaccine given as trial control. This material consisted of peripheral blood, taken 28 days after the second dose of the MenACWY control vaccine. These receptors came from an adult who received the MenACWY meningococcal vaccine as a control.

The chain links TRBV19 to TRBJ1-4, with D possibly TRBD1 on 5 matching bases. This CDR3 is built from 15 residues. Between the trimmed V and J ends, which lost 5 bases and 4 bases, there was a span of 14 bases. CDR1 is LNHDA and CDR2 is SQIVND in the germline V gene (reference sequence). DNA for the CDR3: TGTGCCAGTAGTGACGATCGGGGGTTTAATGAAAAACTGTTTTTT. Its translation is CASSDDRGFNEKLFF.

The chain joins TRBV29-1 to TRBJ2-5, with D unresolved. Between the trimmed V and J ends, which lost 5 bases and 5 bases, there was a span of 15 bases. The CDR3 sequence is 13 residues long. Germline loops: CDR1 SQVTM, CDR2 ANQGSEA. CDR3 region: CSVLRGVTETQYF. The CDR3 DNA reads TGCAGCGTTTTACGTGGAGTAACGGAGACCCAGTACTTC.

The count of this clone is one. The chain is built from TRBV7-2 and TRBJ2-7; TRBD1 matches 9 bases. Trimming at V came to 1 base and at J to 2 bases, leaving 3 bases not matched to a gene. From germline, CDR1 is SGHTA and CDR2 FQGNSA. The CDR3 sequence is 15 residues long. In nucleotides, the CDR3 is TGTGCCAGCAGCTTAGAACAGGGGGCAACCTACGAGCAGTACTTC. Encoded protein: CASSLEQGATYEQYF.

CDR3 coding DNA: TGCAGCGTTGTGGACAGGGGACACGAGCAGTACTTC. This sequence encodes CSVVDRGHEQYF. The chain has TRBV29-1 and TRBJ2-7, with 9 bases lining up with TRBD1. The ends lost 4 bases at V and 5 bases at J; junction bases unmatched: 3. The CDR3 covers 12 residues. CDR1 is SQVTM and CDR2 is ANQGSEA in the germline V gene.

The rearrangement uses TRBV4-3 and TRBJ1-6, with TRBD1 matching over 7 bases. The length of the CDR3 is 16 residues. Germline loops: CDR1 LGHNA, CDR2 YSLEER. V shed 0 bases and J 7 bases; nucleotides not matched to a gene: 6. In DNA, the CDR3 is TGCGCCAGCAGCCAAGATGGTAACAGGGGAAATTCACCCCTCCACTTT. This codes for CASSQDGNRGNSPLHF.

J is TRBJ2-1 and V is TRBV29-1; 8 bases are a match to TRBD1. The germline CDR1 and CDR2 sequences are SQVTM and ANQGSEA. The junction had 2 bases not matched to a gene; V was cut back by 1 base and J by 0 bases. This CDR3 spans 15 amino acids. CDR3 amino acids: CSVEGQGSSYNEQFF. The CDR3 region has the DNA TGCAGCGTTGAAGGACAGGGGAGCTCCTACAATGAGCAGTTCTTC.

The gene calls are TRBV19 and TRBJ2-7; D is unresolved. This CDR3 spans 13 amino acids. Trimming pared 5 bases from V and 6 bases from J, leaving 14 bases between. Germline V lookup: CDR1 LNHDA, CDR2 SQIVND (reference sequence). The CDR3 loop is CASSFGVETEQYF. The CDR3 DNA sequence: TGTGCCAGTAGTTTTGGTGTGGAGACCGAGCAGTACTTC.

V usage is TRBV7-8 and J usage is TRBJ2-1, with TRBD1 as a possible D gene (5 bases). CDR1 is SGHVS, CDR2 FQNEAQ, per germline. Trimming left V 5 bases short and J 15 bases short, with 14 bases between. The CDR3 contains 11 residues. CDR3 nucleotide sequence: TGTGCCAGCAGCCAAGGGGCGCTGCTGTTCTTC. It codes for CASSQGALLFF.

CDR3 bases: TGTGCCAGCAGCCCGCGGACAGGGGACTACGAGCAGTACTTC. Translation: CASSPRTGDYEQYF. V and J are TRBV7-6 and TRBJ2-7; 9 nucleotides agree with TRBD1. The germline V gene has CDR1 SGHVS and CDR2 FNYEAQ. The CDR3 sequence is 14 residues long. Trimming removed 5 bases from V and 3 bases from J; junction bases left unmatched: 5.